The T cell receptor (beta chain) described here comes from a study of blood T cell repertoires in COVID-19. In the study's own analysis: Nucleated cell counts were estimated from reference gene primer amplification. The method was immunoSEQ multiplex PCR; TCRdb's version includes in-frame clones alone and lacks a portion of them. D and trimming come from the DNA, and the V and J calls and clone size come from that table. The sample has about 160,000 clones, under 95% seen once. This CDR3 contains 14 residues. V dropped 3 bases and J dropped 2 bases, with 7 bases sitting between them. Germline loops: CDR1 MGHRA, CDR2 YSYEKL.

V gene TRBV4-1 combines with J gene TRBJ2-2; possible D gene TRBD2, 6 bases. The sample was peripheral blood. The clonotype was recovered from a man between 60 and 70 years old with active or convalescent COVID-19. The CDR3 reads CASSHGLNTGELFF. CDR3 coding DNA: TGCGCCAGCAGCCATGGACTAAACACCGGGGAGCTGTTTTTT.